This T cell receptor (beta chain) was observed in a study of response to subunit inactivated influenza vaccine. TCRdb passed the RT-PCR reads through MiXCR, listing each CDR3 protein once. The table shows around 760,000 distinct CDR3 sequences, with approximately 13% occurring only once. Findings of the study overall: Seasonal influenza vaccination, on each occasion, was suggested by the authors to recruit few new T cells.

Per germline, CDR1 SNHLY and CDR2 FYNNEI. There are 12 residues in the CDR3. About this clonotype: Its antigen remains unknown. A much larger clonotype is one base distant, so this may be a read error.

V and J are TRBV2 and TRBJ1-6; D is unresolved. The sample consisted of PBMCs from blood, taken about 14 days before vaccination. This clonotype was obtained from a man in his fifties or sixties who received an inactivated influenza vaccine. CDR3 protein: CATKDGNSPLLF. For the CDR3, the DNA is TGTGCCACCAAAGACGGAAATTCACCCCTCCTCTTT.